These 12 T cell receptor beta chains originate from one sample sequenced in a study of T cell repertoires in cytomegalovirus infection. These receptors have no identified antigens. TCRdb fed the reads into MiXCR, producing one record per CDR3 protein. The data show about 500,000 distinct CDR3 sequences, around a third seen once. Here the sequenced sample was cultured PBMCs, taken from culture after CMV antigen stimulation. These receptors were taken from a human donor in good health (CMV status not recorded). Some clones in this sample may be carry-over from other donors' samples.

This chain links TRBV6-5 with TRBJ2-1; D possibly corresponds to TRBD2 (6 bases). The length of the CDR3 is 16 residues. From germline, CDR1 is MNHEY and CDR2 SVGAGI. The V gene lost 0 bases and the J gene lost 2 bases, with 11 bases spanning the gap. The CDR3, as DNA: TGTGCCAGCAGTTACTCGTCGGGAGAACCCTACAATGAGCAGTTCTTC. Translated, it gives CASSYSSGEPYNEQFF.

This chain joins TRBV12-5 and TRBJ1-1; 8 positions agree with TRBD1. The CDR3 has 14 residues. Germline trimming cut 0 bases from V and 5 bases from J; bases unmatched to any gene: 2. Germline values: CDR1 LGHNT, CDR2 FRNRAP. The chain's CDR3 is CASGLVQGGTEAFF. CDR3 sequence (DNA): TGTGCTAGTGGTTTGGTACAGGGGGGAACTGAAGCTTTCTTT.

In its sample, this clonotype was seen many times. The chain is built from TRBV7-9 and TRBJ2-2, with 7 bases aligning to TRBD1. CDR3 size: 16 residues. Germline V CDR1 and CDR2: SEHNR, FQNEAQ (reference sequence). V gave up 2 bases and J gave up 4 bases; unmatched junction bases: 7. For the CDR3, the DNA is TGTGCCAGCAGCTTACCCTCAGGGGGTGCCACCGGGGAGCTGTTTTTT. Translated: CASSLPSGGATGELFF.

At least ten counts were recorded for this clonotype. This rearrangement joins TRBV7-2 to TRBJ1-6; possible D gene TRBD1, 5 bases. The CDR3 covers 16 residues. The germline CDR1 and CDR2 sequences are SGHTA and FQGNSA. V lost 1 base, J lost 4 bases, and 11 bases lay in between. This CDR3 is CASSLGTGGYNSPLHF. The CDR3 DNA sequence: TGTGCCAGCAGCTTAGGCACCGGGGGGTATAATTCACCCCTCCACTTT.

The chain uses TRBV28 and TRBJ2-1; tentatively, D is TRBD2 (6 bases). The CDR3 runs to 15 residues. CDR1 and CDR2 (germline): MDHEN, SYDVKM. V was clipped by 4 bases and J by 6 bases, with 16 bases between them. The CDR3 nucleotides are TGTGCCAGCAGTTCGGCCGGGACTTCGTTCAATGAGCAGTTCTTC. This encodes CASSSAGTSFNEQFF. Based on the CDR3 plus reference TRBV28 and TRBJ2-1, the full variable domain is DVKVTQSSRYLVKRTGEKVFLECVQDMDHENMFWYRQDPGLGLRLIYFSYDVKMKEKGDIPEGYSVSREKKERFSLILESASTNQTSMYLCASSSAGTSFNEQFFGPGTRLTVL.

At least ten counts were recorded for this clonotype. V is TRBV12-3 or TRBV12-4 and J is TRBJ2-6; 10 positions match TRBD1. With V trimmed by 3 bases and J by 1 base, 3 bases remained unmatched. CDR3 length: 17 amino acids. CDR3 coding DNA: TGTGCCAGCAGTTTTGGGACAGGGGTGTCTGGGGCCAACGTCCTGACTTTC. Translated: CASSFGTGVSGANVLTF.

The CDR3: CASSEAASGSRYNEQFF. CDR3 DNA: TGTGCCAGCAGTGAAGCCGCTAGCGGGAGTAGGTACAATGAGCAGTTCTTC. The V gene is TRBV6-1, the J gene TRBJ2-1, with 10 bases matching TRBD2. J was trimmed by 4 bases and V by 0 bases; bases with no gene match: 6. The CDR3 runs 17 residues. Germline assignment: CDR1 MNHNS and CDR2 SASEGT.

A few counts support this clonotype. The chain is built from TRBV6-1 and TRBJ2-3, with unresolved D. The CDR3 is 12 residues long. The germline V gene encodes CDR1 MNHNS and CDR2 SASEGT. Trimming cost V 1 base and J 6 bases, with 5 bases left between them. The CDR3 spells CASSEEQDTQYF. The CDR3 region has the DNA TGTGCCAGCAGTGAAGAACAGGATACGCAGTATTTT.

This chain links TRBV6-1 with TRBJ2-7, with TRBD2 matching 13 bases. CDR1 is MNHNS, CDR2 SASEGT, per germline. This CDR3 comprises 15 residues. Trimming at V came to 6 bases and at J to 5 bases, leaving 7 bases not matched to a gene. The CDR3 DNA reads TGTGCCAGCAGATCCAGGACTAGCGGGAGCCACGAGCAGTACTTC. This gives the protein CASRSRTSGSHEQYF.

The chain links TRBV6-6 to TRBJ2-7; D is possibly TRBD1 or TRBD2 (5 bases each). The CDR3 covers 12 residues. V was cut by 2 bases and J by 9 bases, with 11 bases left in between. The germline CDR1 and CDR2 sequences are MNHNY and SVGAGI (reference sequence). The CDR3 DNA is TGTGCCAGCAGTTACCGGGGCTCCGGGCAGTACGTC. Amino acids: CASSYRGSGQYV.

This clonotype appeared many times. The chain employs TRBV11-2 and TRBJ2-1; 11 bases are a match to TRBD2. Germline V gene lookup returns CDR1 SGHAT and CDR2 FQNNGV. The CDR3 is 15 residues long. J was trimmed by 7 bases and V by 3 bases; bases with no gene match: 5. CDR3 sequence reads: CASSLTSGTVNEQFF. The CDR3, as DNA: TGTGCCAGCAGCTTGACTAGCGGGACTGTTAATGAGCAGTTCTTC.

In this sample, this clonotype turned up a few times. The rearrangement uses TRBV5-4 and TRBJ2-3; D is perhaps TRBD2 (5 bases). Trimming took 4 bases from V and 3 from J, leaving 18 bases between them. This CDR3 region has 16 residues. Germline assignment: CDR1 SGHNT and CDR2 YYREEE (reference sequence). The CDR3 nucleotides are TGTGCCAGCAGCCCCCAAGCGGTAATTGGGACAGATACGCAGTATTTT. It specifies CASSPQAVIGTDTQYF. Variable domain in full (rest from reference TRBV5-4 and TRBJ2-3): ETGVTQSPTHLIKTRGQQVTLRCSSQSGHNTVSWYQQALGQGPQFIFQYYREEENGRGNFPPRFSGLQFPNYSSELNVNALELDDSALYLCASSPQAVIGTDTQYFGPGTRLTVL.